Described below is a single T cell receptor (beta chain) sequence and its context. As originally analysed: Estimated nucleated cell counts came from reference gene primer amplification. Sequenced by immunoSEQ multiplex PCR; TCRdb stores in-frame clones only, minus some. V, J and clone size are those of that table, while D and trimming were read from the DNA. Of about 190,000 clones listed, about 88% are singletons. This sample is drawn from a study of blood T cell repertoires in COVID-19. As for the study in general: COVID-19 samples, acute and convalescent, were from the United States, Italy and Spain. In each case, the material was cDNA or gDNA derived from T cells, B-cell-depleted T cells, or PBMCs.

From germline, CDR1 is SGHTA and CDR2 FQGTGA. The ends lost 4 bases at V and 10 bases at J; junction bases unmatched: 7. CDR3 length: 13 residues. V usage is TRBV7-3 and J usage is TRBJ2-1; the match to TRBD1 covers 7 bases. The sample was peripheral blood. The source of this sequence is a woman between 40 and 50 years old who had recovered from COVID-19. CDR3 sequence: CASSSQGDQEQFF. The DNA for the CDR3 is TGTGCCAGCAGCTCGCAGGGGGACCAAGAGCAGTTCTTC.